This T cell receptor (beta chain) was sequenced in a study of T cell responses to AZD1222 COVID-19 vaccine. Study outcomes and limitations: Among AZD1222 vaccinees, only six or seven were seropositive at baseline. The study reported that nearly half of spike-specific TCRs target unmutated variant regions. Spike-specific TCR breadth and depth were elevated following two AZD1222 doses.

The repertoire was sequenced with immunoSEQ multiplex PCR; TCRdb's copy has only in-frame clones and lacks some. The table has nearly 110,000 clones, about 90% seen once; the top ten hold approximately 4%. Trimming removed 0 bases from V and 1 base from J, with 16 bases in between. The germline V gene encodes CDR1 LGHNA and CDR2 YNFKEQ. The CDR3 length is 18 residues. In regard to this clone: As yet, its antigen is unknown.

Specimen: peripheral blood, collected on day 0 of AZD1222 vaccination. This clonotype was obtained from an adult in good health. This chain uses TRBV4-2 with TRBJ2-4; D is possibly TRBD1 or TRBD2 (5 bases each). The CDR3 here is CASSQDGEGPRAKNIQYF. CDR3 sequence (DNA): TGTGCCAGCAGCCAAGACGGTGAGGGGCCAAGGGCCAAAAACATTCAGTACTTC.